Below, 21 T cell receptor beta chains from the same sample are listed, as sequenced in a study of blood T cells in healthy people across ages. A second roughly 6 to 11 cycle PCR used barcoded and J-beta primers. TCRdb re-analysed the 5' RACE reads in MiXCR, keeping a single row per CDR3 protein. The sample shows more than 900,000 distinct CDR3 sequences, about 28% of them seen only once. The same sample was also studied in work on T cells of mothers and their children.

The material sequenced was blood. The receptors shown here come from a woman aged 40 to 49 in good health.

This clonotype was counted between two and nine times. The chain has TRBV7-2 and TRBJ2-5; tentative D call: TRBD2 (6 bases). Germline CDR1 SGHTA, CDR2 FQGNSA. The CDR3 loop spans 13 amino acids. V dropped 5 bases and J dropped 5 bases, with 12 bases sitting between them. The chain's CDR3 is CASSPGGWETQYF. The DNA for the CDR3 is TGTGCCAGCAGCCCTGGGGGGTGGGAGACCCAGTACTTC.

This clonotype was found a few times. V gene TRBV4-1 combines with J gene TRBJ2-3; D possibly corresponds to TRBD1 (5 bases). The germline V and J ends were trimmed by 3 bases and 5 bases, with 12 bases remaining between them. Per the germline V gene, CDR1 is MGHRA and CDR2 is YSYEKL. CDR3 size: 14 residues. CDR3 sequence reads: CASSQSPTGDTQYF. Here the CDR3 DNA reads TGCGCCAGCAGCCAGAGTCCAACAGGAGATACGCAGTATTTT.

This chain links TRBV6-6 with TRBJ1-2, with 7 bases aligning to TRBD1. Losses at the gene ends were 10 bases for V and 7 bases for J; bases not matched to a gene: 9. CDR1 is MNHNY, CDR2 SVGAGI, per germline (reference sequence). The CDR3 is 12 residues long. CDR3 coding DNA: TGTGCCATCCAAACAGGGGAAACTGGCTACACCTTC. This encodes CAIQTGETGYTF.

On this clonotype itself: Possible read error: a much larger clone is one base away. The rearrangement uses TRBV24-1 and TRBJ2-4; 7 nucleotides agree with TRBD2. With V trimmed by 0 bases and J by 13 bases, 11 bases remained unmatched. This CDR3 has 15 amino acids. The germline gives CDR1 KGHDR, CDR2 SFDVKD. The CDR3 loop is CATSDLRTSMNEQYF. The CDR3 nucleotides are TGTGCCACCAGTGATTTGAGGACTAGTATGAATGAGCAGTACTTC.

This clonotype was detected ten times or more. The chain links TRBV20-1 to TRBJ2-3, with 12 bases aligning to TRBD2. Germline lookup yields CDR1 DFQATT and CDR2 SNEGSKA (reference sequence). The CDR3 length is 13 residues. The V and J ends lost 3 bases and 6 bases, in that order; junction bases with no gene match: 1. The CDR3: CSASGTSGDTQYF. The CDR3 DNA reads TGCAGTGCTAGTGGGACTAGCGGGGATACGCAGTATTTT.

This clonotype appeared a single time. This sequence joins TRBV28 and TRBJ1-1; 7 bases align to TRBD1. CDR1 MDHEN and CDR2 SYDVKM come from the germline V gene. V lost 2 bases and J lost 0; bases outside the gene matches: 18. The length of the CDR3 is 20 residues. The CDR3 sequence is CASSLPYSLTGSRLNTEAFF. The DNA of the CDR3 is TGTGCCAGCAGTTTACCCTATTCGTTGACAGGGTCTAGGTTGAACACTGAAGCTTTCTTT. Full variable domain (missing parts from reference TRBV28 and TRBJ1-1): DVKVTQSSRYLVKRTGEKVFLECVQDMDHENMFWYRQDPGLGLRLIYFSYDVKMKEKGDIPEGYSVSREKKERFSLILESASTNQTSMYLCASSLPYSLTGSRLNTEAFFGQGTRLTVV.

This clonotype was seen only a few times. The chain recombines TRBV20-1 with TRBJ1-1, with 12 bases identical to TRBD1. CDR3 size: 15 residues. V was clipped by 4 bases and J by 1 base; unmatched bases: 4. Per germline, CDR1 DFQATT and CDR2 SNEGSKA (reference sequence). The CDR3 region is CSATGTGGRNTEAFF. CDR3 coding DNA: TGCAGTGCTACCGGGACAGGGGGCAGGAACACTGAAGCTTTCTTT.

As regards this clonotype: Germline is not matched at one junction end, which may reflect a read error. This chain connects TRBV29-1 to TRBJ2-3; D tentatively reads TRBD1 or TRBD2 (5 bases each). Germline values: CDR1 SQVTM, CDR2 ANQGSEA. The CDR3 has 14 amino acids. CDR3 sequence reads: CSVSGPAETDTRYF. Here the CDR3 DNA reads TGCAGCGTTTCGGGACCAGCGGAGACAGATACGCGGTATTTT.

A few counts support this clonotype. At one of its ends the junction is not consistent with the germline gene, which may arise from a read error. The V and J genes are TRBV5-5 and TRBJ2-6; a possible D gene is TRBD1 (5 bases). Germline V gene sequence: CDR1 SGHKS, CDR2 YYEKEE (reference sequence). The CDR3 contains 14 residues. The CDR3: CASSSPSGANVRTF. As DNA, the CDR3 is TGTGCCAGCAGCTCGCCTTCTGGGGCCAACGTCCGGACTTTC. Filled out from reference TRBV5-5 and TRBJ2-6, the complete variable domain reads DAGVTQSPTHLIKTRGQQVTLRCSPISGHKSVSWYQQVLGQGPQFIFQYYEKEERGRGNFPDRFSARQFPNYSSELNVNALLLGDSALYLCASSSPSGANVRTFGAGSRLTVL.

The table lists this clonotype with many counts. CDR3 region: CSVEGTGLRAEGTQYF. The CDR3 coding sequence is TGCAGCGTTGAAGGGACAGGGTTGCGGGCTGAGGGGACCCAGTACTTC. The chain carries TRBV29-1 and TRBJ2-5; TRBD1 matches at 8 bases. The germline CDR1 and CDR2 sequences are SQVTM and ANQGSEA. V lost 1 base, J lost 7 bases, and 14 bases stayed unmatched. The CDR3 is 16 residues long. Using reference TRBV29-1 and TRBJ2-5 for the parts outside the CDR3, the full variable domain is SAVISQKPSRDICQRGTSLTIQCQVDSQVTMMFWYRQQPGQSLTLIATANQGSEATYESGFVIDKFPISRPNLTFSTLTVSNMSPEDSSIYLCSVEGTGLRAEGTQYFGPGTRLLVL.

This clonotype appeared many times. This sequence joins TRBV6-5 and TRBJ2-7; maybe TRBD2 (6 bases). The CDR3 totals 14 residues. The germline V gene has CDR1 MNHEY and CDR2 SVGAGI. The germline V and J ends were trimmed by 6 bases and 0 bases, with 12 bases remaining between them. CDR3 in amino acids: CASRRDGSSYEQYF. CDR3 in DNA: TGTGCCAGCAGGCGGGACGGTAGCTCCTACGAGCAGTACTTC.

This clonotype was counted a single time. The genes are TRBV7-3 and TRBJ2-1; 10 positions agree with TRBD2. In germline, CDR1 is SGHTA, CDR2 FQGTGA. This CDR3 region has 15 residues. The V segment lost 7 bases and the J segment 8 bases; nucleotides outside the gene matches: 11. The CDR3 sequence is CASNKGSGGSYEQFF. The CDR3 DNA follows: TGTGCCAGCAACAAGGGTAGCGGGGGGTCCTATGAGCAGTTCTTC. Supplemented by reference TRBV7-3 and TRBJ2-1, the full variable domain reads GAGVSQTPSNKVTEKGKYVELRCDPISGHTALYWYRQSLGQGPEFLIYFQGTGAADDSGLPNDRFFAVRPEGSVSTLKIQRTERGDSAVYLCASNKGSGGSYEQFFGPGTRLTVL.

This clonotype was picked up a small number of times. The gene calls are TRBV7-9 and TRBJ2-7, with 7 positions matching TRBD2. J lost 5 bases, V lost 8 bases, and 15 bases had no gene match. Germline V gene data show CDR1 as SEHNR and CDR2 as FQNEAQ (reference sequence). The CDR3 spans 15 residues. The CDR3 reads CASDLPGRVLDEQYF. The CDR3 DNA reads as TGTGCCAGCGACCTTCCAGGGAGGGTCCTGGACGAGCAGTACTTC.

This clonotype was recorded a few times. J is TRBJ2-1 and V is TRBV12-3 or TRBV12-4, with 8 bases lining up with TRBD2. The CDR3 runs to 16 residues. Trimming took 7 bases from V and 9 from J; bases not matched to a gene: 17. The CDR3 loop is CASTPIGGLGSGEQFF. The CDR3 nucleotides read TGTGCCAGCACCCCGATCGGGGGACTAGGGTCTGGTGAGCAGTTCTTC.

This clonotype has a handful of counts. The chain joins TRBV7-2 to TRBJ2-5; 8 positions agree with TRBD2. V gave up 6 bases and J gave up 5 bases; unmatched junction bases: 8. Germline loops: CDR1 SGHTA, CDR2 FQGNSA. This CDR3 has 14 amino acids. The DNA for the CDR3 is TGTGCCAGCAGGCCCCGGGGGGGCCCCGAGACCCAGTACTTC. Amino acids: CASRPRGGPETQYF.

The chain is built from TRBV12-3 or TRBV12-4 and TRBJ2-5, with TRBD1 matching 10 bases. Trimming took 5 bases from V and 11 from J; bases not matched to a gene: 8. This CDR3 is 13 amino acids long. In DNA, the CDR3 is TGTGCCAGCAGTCGACAGGGGGCTTACGGGCAGTACTTC. Translating gives CASSRQGAYGQYF.

This chain uses TRBV7-8 with TRBJ2-4; 8 bases are a match to TRBD1. This CDR3 contains 16 residues. Germline V gives CDR1 SGHVS, CDR2 FQNEAQ. Trimming at V came to 5 bases and at J to 6 bases, leaving 12 bases not matched to a gene. CDR3 coding DNA: TGTGCCAGCAGCAGTGCGCGGACAGGGAGGAGAAACATTCAGTACTTC. Encoded protein: CASSSARTGRRNIQYF.

The table lists this clonotype with a count of one. The V and J genes are TRBV5-1 and TRBJ2-3, with 9 bases aligning to TRBD1. CDR1 is SGHRS and CDR2 is YFSETQ in the germline V gene. The trim removed 4 bases at V and 3 bases at J, leaving 6 bases unmatched. The CDR3 consists of 15 residues. CDR3 protein: CASSETGGPTDTQYF. The CDR3, as DNA: TGCGCCAGCAGCGAGACAGGGGGTCCTACAGATACGCAGTATTTT.

This clonotype was counted a few times. The V call is TRBV7-2, the J call TRBJ2-7, with 8 bases identical to TRBD1. This CDR3 comprises 16 residues. Trimming removed 0 bases from V and 0 bases from J; junction bases left unmatched: 4. Germline V lookup: CDR1 SGHTA, CDR2 FQGNSA. CDR3 DNA: TGTGCCAGCAGCTTAGCAACCGGGACAGGCTCCTACGAGCAGTACTTC. It is translated as CASSLATGTGSYEQYF.

This clonotype was found many times. A read error may be the cause here, since a much bigger clone is one base away. This chain links TRBV5-1 with TRBJ2-1, with 10 bases matching TRBD1. The CDR3 totals 15 residues. The ends lost 4 bases at V and 6 bases at J; junction bases unmatched: 7. Germline values: CDR1 SGHRS, CDR2 YFSETQ. The CDR3 sequence: CASSAGQGNGNEQFF. CDR3 nucleotides: TGCGCCAGCAGCGCGGGACAGGGGAATGGCAATGAGCAGTTCTTC.

Concerning this clonotype itself: With a much larger clone just one base away, this may be a read error. The rearrangement links TRBV20-1 to TRBJ2-1; perhaps TRBD1 as D (5 bases). The CDR3 loop spans 16 amino acids. Germline V gives CDR1 DFQATT, CDR2 SNEGSKA (reference sequence). The CDR3 nucleotides are TGCAGTGCTAGCCCCGCGACAGTCGCCATAGACAATGAGCAGGTCTTC. It yields the protein CSASPATVAIDNEQVF.